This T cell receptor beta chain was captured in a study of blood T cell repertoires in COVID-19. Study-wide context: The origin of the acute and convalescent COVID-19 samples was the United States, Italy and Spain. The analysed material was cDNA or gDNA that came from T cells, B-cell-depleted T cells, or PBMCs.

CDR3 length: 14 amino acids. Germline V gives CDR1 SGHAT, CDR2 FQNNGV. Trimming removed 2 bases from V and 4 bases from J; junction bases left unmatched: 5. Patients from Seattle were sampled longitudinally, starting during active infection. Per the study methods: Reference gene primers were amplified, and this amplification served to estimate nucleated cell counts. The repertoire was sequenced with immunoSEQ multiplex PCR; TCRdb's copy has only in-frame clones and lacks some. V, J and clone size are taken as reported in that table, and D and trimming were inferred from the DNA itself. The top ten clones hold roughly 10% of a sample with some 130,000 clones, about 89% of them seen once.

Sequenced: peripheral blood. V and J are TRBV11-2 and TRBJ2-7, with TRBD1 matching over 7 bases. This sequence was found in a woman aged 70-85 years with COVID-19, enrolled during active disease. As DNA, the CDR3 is TGTGCCAGCAGCTTAAGACAGGGTGGGTACGAGCAGTACTTC. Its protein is CASSLRQGGYEQYF.